The 24 T cell receptor beta chains presented below share a single source sample, sequenced in a study of regulatory dendritic cells for organ transplantation. Produced via immunoSEQ multiplex PCR; TCRdb's table is partial and in-frame only. The profile shows more than 10,000 clones, 65% to 85% of them singletons. Sequencing used memory CD8+ T cells from blood. Subset here: CD45RO+ memory T cells. The origin of the receptors is a human donor in good health.

The chain couples TRBV6-1 to TRBJ2-3, with 9 bases matching TRBD2. CDR1 MNHNS and CDR2 SASEGT come from the germline V gene. The CDR3 covers 17 residues. V was pared by 4 bases and J by 6 bases, with 14 bases of the junction left unmatched. CDR3: CASSAVPGGSGSDTQYF. Written as DNA, the CDR3 is TGTGCCAGCAGTGCGGTACCCGGGGGTAGCGGGAGTGATACGCAGTATTTT.

Worth noting for this clone: At one of its ends the junction is not consistent with the germline gene, which may arise from a read error. The rearrangement links TRBV2 to TRBJ1-5, with D unresolved. Germline values: CDR1 SNHLY, CDR2 FYNNEI. The CDR3 runs to 11 residues. The CDR3 DNA sequence: TGTGCCAGCAGCGAAGGGAGGCCCCAGCATTTT. It codes for CASSEGRPQHF.

V usage is TRBV25-1 and J usage is TRBJ1-4; no firm D call. Trimming shortened V by 2 bases and J by 11 bases, and 12 bases separated the two germline ends. The CDR3 is made up of 13 amino acids. Germline assignment: CDR1 MGHDK and CDR2 SYGVNS. The chain's CDR3 is CASSEGEPYKLFF. CDR3 in DNA: TGTGCCAGCAGTGAAGGGGAGCCCTACAAACTGTTTTTT. Based on the CDR3 plus reference TRBV25-1 and TRBJ1-4, the full variable domain is EADIYQTPRYLVIGTGKKITLECSQTMGHDKMYWYQQDPGMELHLIHYSYGVNSTEKGDLSSESTVSRIRTEHFPLTLESARPSHTSQYLCASSEGEPYKLFFGSGTQLSVL.

A single count supports this clone. The chain links TRBV27 to TRBJ2-7; the D gene is possibly TRBD1 (6 bases). This CDR3 spans 14 amino acids. From germline, CDR1 is MNHEY and CDR2 SMNVEV (reference sequence). V was pared by 6 bases and J by 4 bases, with 16 bases between. CDR3 DNA: TGTGCCAGCAGCTCGGACAGAAAGACGTACGAGCAGTACTTC. This gives the protein CASSSDRKTYEQYF.

The V gene is TRBV6-4, the J gene TRBJ2-1; 8 nucleotides agree with TRBD2. The J segment lost 0 bases and the V segment lost 2 bases, leaving 0 bases of the junction unmatched. Per the germline V gene, CDR1 is MRHNA and CDR2 is SNTAGT. The CDR3 sequence is 15 residues long. This CDR3 reads CASSDREGSYNEQFF. CDR3 nucleotide sequence: TGTGCCAGCAGTGACCGGGAGGGCTCCTACAATGAGCAGTTCTTC.

V gene TRBV7-3 combines with J gene TRBJ2-3; D unresolved. The V gene's germline CDR1 is SGHTA and CDR2 FQGTGA. This CDR3 contains 19 residues. The V end was cut by 1 base, the J end by 2 bases, with 22 bases between. The CDR3 DNA is TGTGCCAGCAGCTTAATCGACCCGCTGGAGACACTTGACACAGATACGCAGTATTTT. Translation: CASSLIDPLETLDTDTQYF.

This chain connects TRBV6-4 to TRBJ2-2; no reliable D call. The germline V gene has CDR1 MRHNA and CDR2 SNTAGT. The V end was cut by 3 bases, the J end by 6 bases, with 8 bases between. This CDR3 comprises 13 residues. DNA of the CDR3: TGTGCCAGCAGTGATCTTGGCGCCGGGGAGCTGTTTTTT. Amino acids: CASSDLGAGELFF.

The rearrangement joins TRBV28 to TRBJ2-7; TRBD1 or TRBD2 may be the D gene (5 bases each). Trimming took off 1 base at V and 2 bases at J, with 12 bases between the two ends. Germline V CDR1 and CDR2: MDHEN, SYDVKM. The CDR3 extends over 15 amino acids. The CDR3 bases are TGTGCCAGCAGTTTATTTAGTTGGGGGACCTACGAGCAGTACTTC. As protein: CASSLFSWGTYEQYF.

This clone was seen just once. V and J are TRBV2 and TRBJ2-3, with TRBD2 identical over 9 bases. The CDR3 has 15 amino acids. The germline CDR1 and CDR2 sequences are SNHLY and FYNNEI. Trimming removed 4 bases from V and 4 bases from J; junction bases left unmatched: 6. The DNA for the CDR3 is TGTGCCAGCAGTGTCGCGGGAGGGGTAGCAGATACGCAGTATTTT. Translating gives CASSVAGGVADTQYF.

V gene TRBV5-5 combines with J gene TRBJ2-4; D is tentatively TRBD1 or TRBD2 (5 bases each). Trimming took off 5 bases at V and 0 bases at J, with 15 bases between the two ends. The CDR3 has 16 residues. Germline CDR1 is SGHKS and CDR2 is YYEKEE (reference sequence). CDR3 protein: CASRGPGPLAKNIQYF. The CDR3 region has the DNA TGTGCCAGCAGGGGACCGGGACCGCTAGCCAAAAACATTCAGTACTTC.

This clone has more than one count but fewer than ten. The rearrangement uses TRBV28 and TRBJ1-2; 7 bases map to TRBD1. Trimming cost V 5 bases and J 2 bases; bases outside gene matches: 5. The length of the CDR3 is 14 residues. The germline V gene has CDR1 MDHEN and CDR2 SYDVKM. CDR3 in DNA: TGTGCCAGCAGTCCTCCGGGACAGAACTATGGCTACACCTTC. It encodes CASSPPGQNYGYTF.

The V call is TRBV27, the J call TRBJ1-5; D is perhaps TRBD1 (6 bases). The V gene lost 6 bases and the J gene lost 4 bases, with 13 bases spanning the gap. CDR3 length: 14 amino acids. Per germline, CDR1 MNHEY and CDR2 SMNVEV (reference sequence). CDR3: CASSWGADNQPQHF. DNA for the CDR3: TGTGCCAGCAGCTGGGGGGCGGATAATCAGCCCCAGCATTTT.

V and J are TRBV7-9 and TRBJ1-4; no clear D gene. Germline V gene data show CDR1 as SEHNR and CDR2 as FQNEAQ (reference sequence). The V end lost 1 base, the J end lost 6 bases, and 12 bases lay between the germline ends. The CDR3 has 15 residues. The CDR3 bases are TGTGCCAGCAGCTTAGAAGTGATGACGGATGAAAAACTGTTTTTT. Translation: CASSLEVMTDEKLFF. Complete variable domain (other parts from reference TRBV7-9 and TRBJ1-4): DTGVSQNPRHKITKRGQNVTFRCDPISEHNRLYWYRQTLGQGPEFLTYFQNEAQLEKSRLLSDRFSAERPKGSFSTLEIQRTEQGDSAMYLCASSLEVMTDEKLFFGSGTQLSVL.

This clone was seen just once. The chain couples TRBV7-9 to TRBJ2-1; no reliable D call. The CDR3 loop spans 12 amino acids. V was trimmed by 1 base and J by 9 bases, leaving 7 bases between them. Germline-derived CDR1 and CDR2 are SEHNR and FQNEAQ (reference sequence). The CDR3 nucleotides are TGTGCCAGCAGCTTAGACGGTGGTGAGCAGTTCTTC. Protein sequence: CASSLDGGEQFF.

This chain joins TRBV30 and TRBJ1-1; TRBD1 matches 10 bases. The germline CDR1 and CDR2 sequences are GTSNPN and SVGIG (reference sequence). This CDR3 spans 13 amino acids. J gave up 3 bases and V 5 bases, and 3 bases lay outside the gene matches. The chain's CDR3 is CAWGTGVDTEAFF. CDR3 coding DNA: TGTGCCTGGGGGACAGGGGTGGACACTGAAGCTTTCTTT.

The chain combines TRBV5-5 with TRBJ1-5; no clear D. Looked up from germline, CDR1 is SGHKS and CDR2 is YYEKEE (reference sequence). The CDR3 has 14 residues. The V and J ends lost 0 bases and 5 bases respectively, with 9 bases between them. The CDR3 sequence: CASSLGSGYQPQHF. The DNA of the CDR3 is TGTGCCAGCAGCTTGGGATCGGGTTATCAGCCCCAGCATTTT.

This clone has only a few counts. V usage is TRBV19 and J usage is TRBJ2-7; 9 bases agree with TRBD2. Germline CDR1 and CDR2: LNHDA and SQIVND (reference sequence). The ends lost 10 bases at V and 6 bases at J; junction bases unmatched: 4. CDR3 length: 11 amino acids. CDR3 region: CATGTSFEQYF. The CDR3 DNA reads as TGTGCCACCGGGACTAGCTTCGAGCAGTACTTC.

The chain combines TRBV2 with TRBJ2-7; D may correspond to TRBD1 or TRBD2 (5 bases each). This CDR3 has 14 amino acids. The V end lost 8 bases, the J end lost 2 bases, and 16 bases lay between the germline ends. Germline CDR1 reads SNHLY; CDR2 reads FYNNEI. CDR3 DNA: TGTGCCAGCTCCCGGGACCCGGGCACCTACGAGCAGTACTTC. It yields the protein CASSRDPGTYEQYF.

In this sample, this clone turned up a few times. V gene TRBV27 combines with J gene TRBJ1-2; the match to TRBD1 covers 9 bases. Germline assignment: CDR1 MNHEY and CDR2 SMNVEV (reference sequence). The J segment lost 6 bases and the V segment lost 5 bases, leaving 13 bases of the junction unmatched. The CDR3 has 16 residues. DNA for the CDR3: TGTGCCAGCAGTGGACAGGGGAAAAGAAACACGAATGGCTACACCTTC. Amino acids: CASSGQGKRNTNGYTF.

V is TRBV4-3 and J is TRBJ2-3; D call uncertain. Germline values: CDR1 LGHNA, CDR2 YSLEER. The CDR3 sequence is 16 residues long. Trimming pared 0 bases from V and 0 bases from J, leaving 10 bases between. CDR3 in amino acids: CASSQEAVISTDTQYF. The CDR3 coding sequence is TGCGCCAGCAGCCAAGAAGCAGTTATTAGCACAGATACGCAGTATTTT.

This clone showed up just a few times. The rearrangement uses TRBV6-1 and TRBJ2-1; a weak D match, TRBD2 (5 bases). The CDR3 sequence is 16 residues long. Trimming took 3 bases from V and 3 from J, leaving 15 bases between them. Germline V gene lookup returns CDR1 MNHNS and CDR2 SASEGT. The DNA for the CDR3 is TGTGCCAGCAGTGACAGTACGGGGATCAGCTACAATGAGCAGTTCTTC. This sequence encodes CASSDSTGISYNEQFF.

This chain joins TRBV6-4 and TRBJ2-2; 9 positions match TRBD1. V was clipped by 0 bases and J by 4 bases; unmatched bases: 9. Germline V CDR1 and CDR2: MRHNA, SNTAGT. The CDR3 is 18 amino acids. CDR3 amino acids: CASSDSSGTGRGTGELFF. CDR3 DNA: TGTGCCAGCAGTGACTCGTCTGGGACAGGGAGGGGCACCGGGGAGCTGTTTTTT.

V and J are TRBV6-5 and TRBJ1-1; perhaps TRBD1 as D (6 bases). This CDR3 comprises 14 residues. V lost 5 bases to trimming and J lost 0 bases, with 10 bases between them. From germline, CDR1 is MNHEY and CDR2 SVGAGI. DNA of the CDR3: TGTGCCAGCAGTAGGACAGCGGTGAACACTGAAGCTTTCTTT. Protein product: CASSRTAVNTEAFF.

This chain uses TRBV7-3 with TRBJ2-2, with 9 bases aligning to TRBD2. There are 17 residues in the CDR3. V gave up 2 bases and J gave up 7 bases; unmatched junction bases: 11. CDR1 is SGHTA, CDR2 FQGTGA, per germline. CDR3: CASSLGGLAIENGELFF. CDR3 in DNA: TGTGCCAGCAGCTTAGGTGGACTAGCGATTGAAAACGGGGAGCTGTTTTTT.